This T cell receptor beta chain is drawn from a study of blood T cell repertoires in COVID-19. Study summary: The analysed material was cDNA or gDNA that came from T cells, B-cell-depleted T cells, or PBMCs.

Seattle patient enrollment occurred during active infection, with longitudinal follow-up thereafter. This clone was detected once. The data were produced by immunoSEQ multiplex PCR, yet TCRdb's version contains in-frame clones alone and is incomplete. Of 200,000 to 300,000 clones in the sample, about 83% were seen once. The V segment lost 6 bases and the J segment 4 bases; nucleotides outside the gene matches: 7. The CDR3 is 15 residues long. Germline V gene lookup returns CDR1 MNHEY and CDR2 SVGAGI. This receptor was taken from a woman aged 80 or over with COVID-19, enrolled during active disease. Sequencing was carried out using peripheral blood. The chain combines TRBV6-5 with TRBJ1-1; 11 bases are a match to TRBD1. CDR3 bases: TGTGCCAGCAGGGACAGGGGGCGCGTGGGCACTGAAGCTTTCTTT. This encodes CASRDRGRVGTEAFF.